This T cell receptor (beta chain) was identified during a study of T cell repertoires in cytomegalovirus infection. Across the whole study: Indications of both CMV infection and matching HLA type were provided by public TCR beta signatures.

A word on this clonotype: This may be a read error, as it is one base from a much larger clone.

Each CDR3 protein is one row after TCRdb ran MiXCR on the reads. The table records about 440,000 distinct CDR3 sequences, about 33% of them present only once. The receptor was isolated from a human donor in good health (CMV status not recorded). Some clones in this sample may be carry-over from other donors' samples. Material for sequencing was PBMCs.

The CDR3 reads CASSSRGLAGGRDMQYF. The CDR3 DNA is TGTGCCAGCAGCTCTAGAGGACTAGCGGGGGGGCGAGATATGCAGTATTTT. This chain connects TRBV7-2 to TRBJ2-3; 15 positions agree with TRBD2. The CDR3 is made up of 17 amino acids. The germline CDR1 and CDR2 sequences are SGHTA and FQGNSA.